This TCR beta chain was found in a study of cytomegalovirus exposure and HLA in healthy donors. There are 16 residues in the CDR3. V was pared by 3 bases and J by 4 bases, with 16 bases between. CDR1 and CDR2 (germline): MNHEY, SMNVEV (reference sequence). It was with 60 Vbeta and 13 Jbeta primers that the PCR ran. The assay was immunoSEQ multiplex PCR, and TCRdb's table has in-frame clones only and misses some. The sample includes roughly 140,000 clones, 80% seen only once; the top ten take just over 4.5%. Findings and limits, study-wide: In a later analysis, HLA-C alleles had the fewest associated TCRs, DRB1 alleles the most. As a later analysis showed, several of the most significant clusters appeared to be linked to common viral pathogens. Indistinguishable V segments, including TRBV6-2 and TRBV6-3, were excluded.

The donors gave bone marrow, and they were healthy. A word on this clone: Its antigen remains unknown.

The specimen sequenced was PBMCs. The chain employs TRBV27 and TRBJ2-1; D is possibly TRBD1 (5 bases). The origin of this receptor is a man aged 35-49 years in good health and CMV-seronegative. The DNA for the CDR3 is TGTGCCAGCAGTTTGACCTCGGGCAGGGCTTACAATGAGCAGTTCTTC. This gives the protein CASSLTSGRAYNEQFF.